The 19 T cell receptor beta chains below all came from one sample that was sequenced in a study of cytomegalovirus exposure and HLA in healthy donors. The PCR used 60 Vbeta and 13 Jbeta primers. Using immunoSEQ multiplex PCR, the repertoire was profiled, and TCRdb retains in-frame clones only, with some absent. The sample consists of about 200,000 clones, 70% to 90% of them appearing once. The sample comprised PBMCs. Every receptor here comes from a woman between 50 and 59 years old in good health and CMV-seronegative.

The CDR3 sequence is CASSRDTNQPQHF. CDR3 sequence (DNA): TGTGCCAGCAGTCGGGACACAAATCAGCCCCAGCATTTT. The V call is TRBV2, the J call TRBJ1-5; TRBD1 might be the D (6 bases). V was cut by 5 bases and J by 4 bases, with 9 bases left in between. The CDR3 totals 13 residues. Germline CDR1 and CDR2: SNHLY and FYNNEI.

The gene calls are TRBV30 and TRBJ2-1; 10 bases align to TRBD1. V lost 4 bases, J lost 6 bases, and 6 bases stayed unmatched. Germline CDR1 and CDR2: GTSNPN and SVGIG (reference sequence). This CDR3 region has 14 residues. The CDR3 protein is CAWTKGDRGNEQFF. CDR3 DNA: TGTGCCTGGACCAAGGGGGACAGGGGCAATGAGCAGTTCTTC.

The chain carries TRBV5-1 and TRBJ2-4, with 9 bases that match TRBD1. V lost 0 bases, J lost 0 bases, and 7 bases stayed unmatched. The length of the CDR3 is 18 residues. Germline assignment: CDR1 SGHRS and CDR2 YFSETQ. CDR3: CASSLGGTGRLAKNIQYF. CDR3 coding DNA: TGCGCCAGCAGCTTGGGGGGGACAGGGCGACTAGCCAAAAACATTCAGTACTTC.

DNA for the CDR3: TGCGCCAGCAGCCAGGGGACTAGCGGGAGAGTGAGGGAGCAGTTCTTC. It is translated as CASSQGTSGRVREQFF. The chain joins TRBV4-1 to TRBJ2-1, with 14 bases lining up with TRBD2. Trimming removed 3 bases from V and 10 bases from J; junction bases left unmatched: 8. The CDR3 loop spans 16 amino acids. Per germline, CDR1 MGHRA and CDR2 YSYEKL.

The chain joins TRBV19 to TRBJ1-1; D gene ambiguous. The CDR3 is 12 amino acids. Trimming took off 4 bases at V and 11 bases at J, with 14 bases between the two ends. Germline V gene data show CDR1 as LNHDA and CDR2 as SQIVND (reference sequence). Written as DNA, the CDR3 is TGTGCCAGTAGTACGACACCCCGTGCGGCTTTCTTT. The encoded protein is CASSTTPRAAFF.

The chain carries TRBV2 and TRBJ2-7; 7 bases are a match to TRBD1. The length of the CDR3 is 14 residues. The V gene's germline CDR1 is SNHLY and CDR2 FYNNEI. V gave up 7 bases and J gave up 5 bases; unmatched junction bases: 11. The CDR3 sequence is CASIHTTGPNEQYF. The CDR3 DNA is TGTGCCAGCATCCACACGACAGGGCCGAACGAGCAGTACTTC.

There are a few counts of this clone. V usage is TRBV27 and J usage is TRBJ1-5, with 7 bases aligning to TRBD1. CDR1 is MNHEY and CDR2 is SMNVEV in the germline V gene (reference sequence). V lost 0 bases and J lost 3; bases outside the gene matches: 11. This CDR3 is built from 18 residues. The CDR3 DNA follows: TGTGCCAGCAGTTTATCGGCCGGGACAGTAGCCTCCAATCAGCCCCAGCATTTT. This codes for CASSLSAGTVASNQPQHF.

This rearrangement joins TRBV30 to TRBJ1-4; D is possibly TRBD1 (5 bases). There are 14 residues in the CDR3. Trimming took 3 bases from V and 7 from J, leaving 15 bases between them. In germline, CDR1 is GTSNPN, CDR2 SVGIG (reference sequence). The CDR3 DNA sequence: TGTGCCTGGAGCCCGGGGGGGTGGAGTGAAAAACTGTTTTTT. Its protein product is CAWSPGGWSEKLFF. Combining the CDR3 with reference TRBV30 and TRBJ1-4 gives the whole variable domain SQTIHQWPATLVQPVGSPLSLECTVEGTSNPNLYWYRQAAGRGLQLLFYSVGIGQISSEVPQNLSASRPQDRQFILSSKKLLLSDSGFYLCAWSPGGWSEKLFFGSGTQLSVL.

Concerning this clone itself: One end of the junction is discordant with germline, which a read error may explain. CDR3 in amino acids: CASSLSGTGGWYGYTF. The CDR3 bases are TGTGCCAGCAGCTTATCAGGGACAGGGGGCTGGTATGGCTACACCTTC. This chain links TRBV27 with TRBJ1-2, with 12 bases identical to TRBD1. The CDR3 contains 16 residues. In germline, CDR1 is MNHEY, CDR2 SMNVEV (reference sequence).

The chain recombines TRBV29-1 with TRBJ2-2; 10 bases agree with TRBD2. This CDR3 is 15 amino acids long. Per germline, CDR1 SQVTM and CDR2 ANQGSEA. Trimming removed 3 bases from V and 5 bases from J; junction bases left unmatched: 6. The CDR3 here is CSVEASGSRTGELFF. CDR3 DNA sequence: TGCAGCGTTGAGGCTAGCGGGAGCAGAACCGGGGAGCTGTTTTTT.

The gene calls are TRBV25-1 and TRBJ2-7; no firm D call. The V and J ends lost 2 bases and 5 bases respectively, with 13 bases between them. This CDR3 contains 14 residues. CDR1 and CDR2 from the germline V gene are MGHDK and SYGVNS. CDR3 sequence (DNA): TGTGCCAGCAGTGAACAAGGCAGGTCCAACGAGCAGTACTTC. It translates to CASSEQGRSNEQYF.

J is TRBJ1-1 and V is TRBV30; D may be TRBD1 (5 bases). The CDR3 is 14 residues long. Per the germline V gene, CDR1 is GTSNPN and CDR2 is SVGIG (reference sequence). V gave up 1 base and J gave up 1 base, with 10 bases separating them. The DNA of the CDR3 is TGTGCCTGGAGTGGGGGACTGAGGAACACTGAAGCTTTCTTT. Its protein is CAWSGGLRNTEAFF.

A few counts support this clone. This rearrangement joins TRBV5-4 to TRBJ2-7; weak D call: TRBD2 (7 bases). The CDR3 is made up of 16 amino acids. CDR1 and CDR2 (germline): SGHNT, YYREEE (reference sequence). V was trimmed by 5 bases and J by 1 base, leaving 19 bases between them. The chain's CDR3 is CASSSKGGRGSYEQYF. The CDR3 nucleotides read TGTGCCAGCAGTTCGAAAGGGGGGAGGGGGTCCTACGAGCAGTACTTC.

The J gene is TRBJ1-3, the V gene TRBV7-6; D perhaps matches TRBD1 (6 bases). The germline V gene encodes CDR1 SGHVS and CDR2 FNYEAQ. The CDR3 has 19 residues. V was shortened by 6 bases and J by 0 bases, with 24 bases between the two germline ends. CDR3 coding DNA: TGTGCCAGCAGACCAGGCCGGGACACCACGTCCCTCTCTGGAAACACCATATATTTT. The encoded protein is CASRPGRDTTSLSGNTIYF.

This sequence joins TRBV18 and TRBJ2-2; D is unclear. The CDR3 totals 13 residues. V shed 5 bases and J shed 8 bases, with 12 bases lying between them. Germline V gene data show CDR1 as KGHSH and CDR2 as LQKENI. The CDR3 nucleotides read TGTGCCAGCTCATCAGAGGCGCTGGGGGAGCTGTTTTTT. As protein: CASSSEALGELFF.

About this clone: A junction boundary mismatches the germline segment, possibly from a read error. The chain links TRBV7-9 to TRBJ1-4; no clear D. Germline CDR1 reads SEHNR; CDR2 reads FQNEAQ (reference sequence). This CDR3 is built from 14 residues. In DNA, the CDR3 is TGTTCCAGCGGGCGGGCCGCGGGAAATGAAAAACTGTTTTTT. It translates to CSSGRAAGNEKLFF. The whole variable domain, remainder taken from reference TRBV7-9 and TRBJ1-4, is DTGVSQNPRHKITKRGQNVTFRCDPISEHNRLYWYRQTLGQGPEFLTYFQNEAQLEKSRLLSDRFSAERPKGSFSTLEIQRTEQGDSAMYLCSSGRAAGNEKLFFGSGTQLSVL.

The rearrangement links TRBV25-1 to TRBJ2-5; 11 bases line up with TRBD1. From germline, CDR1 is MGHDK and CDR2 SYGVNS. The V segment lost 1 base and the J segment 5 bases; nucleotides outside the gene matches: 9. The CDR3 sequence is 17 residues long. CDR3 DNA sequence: TGTGCCAGCAGTGAATTCGGACAGGGGGCGGTTGGCGAGACCCAGTACTTC. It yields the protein CASSEFGQGAVGETQYF.

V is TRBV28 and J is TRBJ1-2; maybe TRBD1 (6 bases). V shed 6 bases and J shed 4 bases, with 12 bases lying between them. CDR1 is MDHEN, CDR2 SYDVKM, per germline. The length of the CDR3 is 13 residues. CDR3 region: CASRQGNLYGYTF. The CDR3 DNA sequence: TGTGCCAGCAGGCAGGGGAATCTCTATGGCTACACCTTC.

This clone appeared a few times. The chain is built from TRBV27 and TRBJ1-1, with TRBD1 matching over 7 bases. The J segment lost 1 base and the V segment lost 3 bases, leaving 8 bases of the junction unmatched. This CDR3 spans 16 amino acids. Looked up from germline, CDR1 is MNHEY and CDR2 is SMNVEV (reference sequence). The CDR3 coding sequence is TGTGCCAGCAGTTTCGGGACAGCCCGCCCGAACACTGAAGCTTTCTTT. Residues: CASSFGTARPNTEAFF.